The clone carrying this T cell receptor beta chain appeared a few times. What it recognizes is unknown. This sample was taken from a study of T-cell memory formation after mild COVID-19. Overall study findings and caveats: Of the contracting clones, CD4+ ones lay mainly in CM and EM, and CD8+ ones in EMRA.

TCRdb itself ran the 5' RACE reads through MiXCR, one entry per CDR3 protein. The sample carries approximately 430,000 distinct CDR3 sequences, 23% recorded once. CDR3 length equals 15 residues. V was pared by 4 bases and J by 2 bases, with 14 bases between. The chain couples TRBV12-3 or TRBV12-4 to TRBJ2-5; D may be TRBD1 or TRBD2 (5 bases each). The specimen sequenced was PBMCs or a T cell subset sorted from them (not recorded which). The origin of this receptor is an adult woman who had mild COVID-19 (a few samples of this study predate the infection). Cell type and time point are not known. The CDR3 DNA sequence: TGTGCCAGCAGTTGGACTGGGGCCTTACAAGAGACCCAGTACTTC. Its protein is CASSWTGALQETQYF.